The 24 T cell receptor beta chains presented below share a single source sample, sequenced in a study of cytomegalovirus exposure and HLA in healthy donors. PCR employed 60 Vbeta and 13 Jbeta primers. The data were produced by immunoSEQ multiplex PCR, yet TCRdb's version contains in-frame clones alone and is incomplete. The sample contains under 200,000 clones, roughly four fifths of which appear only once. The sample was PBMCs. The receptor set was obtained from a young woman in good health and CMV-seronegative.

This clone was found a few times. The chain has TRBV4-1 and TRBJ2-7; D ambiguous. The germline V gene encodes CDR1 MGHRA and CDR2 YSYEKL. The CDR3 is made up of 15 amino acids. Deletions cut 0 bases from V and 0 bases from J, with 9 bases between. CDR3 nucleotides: TGCGCCAGCAGCCAAGAACCCACCAGCTCCTACGAGCAGTACTTC. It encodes CASSQEPTSSYEQYF.

The CDR3 nucleotides are TGCGCCAGCAGCCAAGTTGATTGGGGCCTGGAGCAGTTCTTC. As protein: CASSQVDWGLEQFF. The gene calls are TRBV4-1 and TRBJ2-1, with D perhaps matching TRBD1 (5 bases). The CDR3 runs to 14 residues. The germline V and J ends were trimmed by 1 base and 10 bases, with 14 bases remaining between them. Per the germline V gene, CDR1 is MGHRA and CDR2 is YSYEKL.

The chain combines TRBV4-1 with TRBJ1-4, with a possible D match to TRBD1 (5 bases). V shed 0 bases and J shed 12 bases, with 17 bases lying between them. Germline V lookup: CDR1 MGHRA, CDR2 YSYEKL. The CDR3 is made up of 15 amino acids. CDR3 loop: CASSQDSVSSGELFF. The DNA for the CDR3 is TGCGCCAGCAGCCAAGATAGCGTGAGTTCGGGGGAACTGTTTTTT.

The CDR3 sequence: CASSELDTEAFF. Here the CDR3 DNA reads TGCGCCAGCAGTGAACTGGACACTGAAGCTTTCTTT. The chain recombines TRBV10-2 with TRBJ1-1; D remains unclear. V lost 3 bases and J lost 3, with 5 bases in between. In germline, CDR1 is WSHSY, CDR2 SAAADI. The length of the CDR3 is 12 residues.

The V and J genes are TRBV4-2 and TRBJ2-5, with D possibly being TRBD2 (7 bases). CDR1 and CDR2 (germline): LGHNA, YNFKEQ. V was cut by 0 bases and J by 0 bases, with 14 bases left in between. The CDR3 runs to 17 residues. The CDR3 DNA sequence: TGTGCCAGCAGCCAAGATATACAGGGAGGGAACCAAGAGACCCAGTACTTC. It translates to CASSQDIQGGNQETQYF.

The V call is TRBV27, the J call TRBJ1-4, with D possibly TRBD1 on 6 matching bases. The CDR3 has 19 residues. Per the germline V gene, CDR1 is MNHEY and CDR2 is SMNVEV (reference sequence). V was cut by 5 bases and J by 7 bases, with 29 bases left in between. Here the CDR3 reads CASSPHNLKTGARGEKLFF. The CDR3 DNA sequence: TGTGCCAGCAGTCCCCACAATCTAAAGACAGGCGCTCGAGGTGAAAAACTGTTTTTT.

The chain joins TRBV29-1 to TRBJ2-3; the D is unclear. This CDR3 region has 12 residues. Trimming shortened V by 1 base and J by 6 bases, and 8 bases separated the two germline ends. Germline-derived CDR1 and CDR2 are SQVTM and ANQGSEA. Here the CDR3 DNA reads TGCAGCGTTGAAGGTATCAGTGATACGCAGTATTTT. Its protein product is CSVEGISDTQYF.

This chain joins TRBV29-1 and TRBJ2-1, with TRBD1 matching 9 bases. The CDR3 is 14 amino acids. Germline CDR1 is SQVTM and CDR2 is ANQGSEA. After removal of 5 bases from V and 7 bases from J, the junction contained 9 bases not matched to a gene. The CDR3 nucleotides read TGCAGCGTTTCATCCCGGGACAGGGAGAATGAGCAGTTCTTC. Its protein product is CSVSSRDRENEQFF.

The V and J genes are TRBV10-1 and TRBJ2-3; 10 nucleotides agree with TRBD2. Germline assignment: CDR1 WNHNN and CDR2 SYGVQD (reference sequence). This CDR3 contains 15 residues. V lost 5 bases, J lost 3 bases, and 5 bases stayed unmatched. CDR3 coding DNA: TGCGCCAGCAGTCTACTAGCGGGATCTACAGATACGCAGTATTTT. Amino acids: CASSLLAGSTDTQYF.

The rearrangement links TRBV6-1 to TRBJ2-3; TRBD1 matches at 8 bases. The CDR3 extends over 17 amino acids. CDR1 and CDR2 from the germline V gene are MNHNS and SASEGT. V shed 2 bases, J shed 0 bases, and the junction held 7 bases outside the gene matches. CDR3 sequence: CASSERTGGPSTDTQYF. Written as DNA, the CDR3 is TGTGCCAGCAGTGAAAGAACAGGGGGACCTAGCACAGATACGCAGTATTTT.

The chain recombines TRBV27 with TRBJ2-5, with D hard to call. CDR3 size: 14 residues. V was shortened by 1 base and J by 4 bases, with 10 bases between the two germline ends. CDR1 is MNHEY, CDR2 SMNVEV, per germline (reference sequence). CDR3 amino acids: CASSLLSPRETQYF. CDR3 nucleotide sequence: TGTGCCAGCAGTTTATTATCCCCCCGAGAGACCCAGTACTTC.

CDR3 coding DNA: TGCGCCAGCAGCCTGCAGGGGGCGTTGACCGGGGAGCTGTTTTTT. Its protein product is CASSLQGALTGELFF. This chain links TRBV4-1 with TRBJ2-2, with 8 bases aligning to TRBD1. Germline CDR1 and CDR2: MGHRA and YSYEKL. CDR3 length: 15 amino acids. V shed 4 bases and J 5 bases; nucleotides not matched to a gene: 6.

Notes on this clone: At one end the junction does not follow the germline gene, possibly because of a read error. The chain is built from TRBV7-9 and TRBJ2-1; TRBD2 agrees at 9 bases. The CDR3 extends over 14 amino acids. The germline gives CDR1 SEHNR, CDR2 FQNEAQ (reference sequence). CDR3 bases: TGTACCAGCCCCCCGACTAGCGGAAACAATGAGCAGTTCTTC. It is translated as CTSPPTSGNNEQFF. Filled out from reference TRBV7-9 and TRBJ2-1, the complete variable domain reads DTGVSQNPRHKITKRGQNVTFRCDPISEHNRLYWYRQTLGQGPEFLTYFQNEAQLEKSRLLSDRFSAERPKGSFSTLEIQRTEQGDSAMYLCTSPPTSGNNEQFFGPGTRLTVL.

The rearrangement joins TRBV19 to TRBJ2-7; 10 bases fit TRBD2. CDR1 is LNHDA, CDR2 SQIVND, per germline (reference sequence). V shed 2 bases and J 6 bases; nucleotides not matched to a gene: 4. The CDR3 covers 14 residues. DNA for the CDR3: TGTGCCAGTAGTATACTAGCGGGAGTCTCCGAGCAGTACTTC. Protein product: CASSILAGVSEQYF. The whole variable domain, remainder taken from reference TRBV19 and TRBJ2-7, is DGGITQSPKYLFRKEGQNVTLSCEQNLNHDAMYWYRQDPGQGLRLIYYSQIVNDFQKGDIAEGYSVSREKKESFPLTVTSAQKNPTAFYLCASSILAGVSEQYFGPGTRLTVT.

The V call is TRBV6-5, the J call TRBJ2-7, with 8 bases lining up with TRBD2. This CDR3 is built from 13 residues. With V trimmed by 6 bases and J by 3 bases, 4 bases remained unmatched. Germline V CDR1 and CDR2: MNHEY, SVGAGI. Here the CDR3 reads CASRLAGYYEQYF. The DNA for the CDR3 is TGTGCCAGCAGGCTAGCGGGTTACTACGAGCAGTACTTC.

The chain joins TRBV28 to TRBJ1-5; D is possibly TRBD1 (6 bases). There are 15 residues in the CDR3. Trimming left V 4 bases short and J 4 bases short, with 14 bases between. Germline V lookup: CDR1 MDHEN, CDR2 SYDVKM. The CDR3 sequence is CASSSAQGINQPQHF. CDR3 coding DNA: TGTGCCAGCAGTTCGGCGCAGGGGATAAATCAGCCCCAGCATTTT.

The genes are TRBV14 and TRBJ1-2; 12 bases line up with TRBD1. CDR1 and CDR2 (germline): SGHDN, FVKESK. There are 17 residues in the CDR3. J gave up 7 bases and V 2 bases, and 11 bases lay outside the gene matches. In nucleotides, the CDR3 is TGTGCCAGCAGCCAACCCATGCCGGGACAGGGGGCACGTGGCTACACCTTC. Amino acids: CASSQPMPGQGARGYTF.

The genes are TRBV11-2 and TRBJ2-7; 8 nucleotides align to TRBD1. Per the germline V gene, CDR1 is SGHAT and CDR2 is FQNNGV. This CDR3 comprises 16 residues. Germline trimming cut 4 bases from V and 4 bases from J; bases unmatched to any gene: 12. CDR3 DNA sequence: TGTGCCAGCAGCTATACGCGCGCAGGGGGCCCTTACGAGCAGTACTTC. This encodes CASSYTRAGGPYEQYF.

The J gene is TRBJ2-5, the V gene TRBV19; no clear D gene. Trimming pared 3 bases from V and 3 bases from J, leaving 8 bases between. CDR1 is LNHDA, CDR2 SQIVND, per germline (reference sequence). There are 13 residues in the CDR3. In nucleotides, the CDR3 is TGTGCCAGTAGTATTAACCGAGAAGAGACCCAGTACTTC. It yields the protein CASSINREETQYF.

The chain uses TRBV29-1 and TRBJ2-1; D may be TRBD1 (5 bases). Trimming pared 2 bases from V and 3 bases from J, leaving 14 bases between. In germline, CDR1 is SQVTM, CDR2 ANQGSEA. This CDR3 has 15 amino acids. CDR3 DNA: TGCAGCGTTGAACGTTTACAGGCCCACTACAATGAGCAGTTCTTC. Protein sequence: CSVERLQAHYNEQFF.

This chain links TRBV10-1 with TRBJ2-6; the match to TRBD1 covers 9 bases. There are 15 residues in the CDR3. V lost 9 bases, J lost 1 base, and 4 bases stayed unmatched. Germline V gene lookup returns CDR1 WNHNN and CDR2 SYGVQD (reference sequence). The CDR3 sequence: CARGTGRSGANVLTF. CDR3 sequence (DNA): TGCGCCAGGGGGACAGGGCGATCTGGGGCCAACGTCCTGACTTTC.

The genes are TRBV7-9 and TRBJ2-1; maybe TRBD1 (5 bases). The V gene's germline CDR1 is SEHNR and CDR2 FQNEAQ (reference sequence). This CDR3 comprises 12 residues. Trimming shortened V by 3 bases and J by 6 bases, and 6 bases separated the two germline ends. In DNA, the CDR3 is TGTGCCAGCAGCTTGGGGCGCAATGAGCAGTTCTTC. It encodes CASSLGRNEQFF.

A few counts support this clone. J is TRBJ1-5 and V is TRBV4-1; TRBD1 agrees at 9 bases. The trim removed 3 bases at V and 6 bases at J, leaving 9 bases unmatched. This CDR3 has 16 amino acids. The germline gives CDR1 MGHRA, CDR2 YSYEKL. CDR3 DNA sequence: TGCGCCAGCAGCCACTGGACCGGGACAGGGTCTCAGCCCCAGCATTTT. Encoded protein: CASSHWTGTGSQPQHF.

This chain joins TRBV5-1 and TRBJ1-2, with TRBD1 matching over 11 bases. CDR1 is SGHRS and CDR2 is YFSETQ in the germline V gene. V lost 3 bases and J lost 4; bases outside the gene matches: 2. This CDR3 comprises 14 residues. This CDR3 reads CASSWTGGPYGYTF. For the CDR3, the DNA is TGCGCCAGCAGCTGGACAGGGGGCCCCTATGGCTACACCTTC. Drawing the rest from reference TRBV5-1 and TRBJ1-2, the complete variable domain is KAGVTQTPRYLIKTRGQQVTLSCSPISGHRSVSWYQQTPGQGLQFLFEYFSETQRNKGNFPGRFSGRQFSNSRSEMNVSTLELGDSALYLCASSWTGGPYGYTFGSGTRLTVV.